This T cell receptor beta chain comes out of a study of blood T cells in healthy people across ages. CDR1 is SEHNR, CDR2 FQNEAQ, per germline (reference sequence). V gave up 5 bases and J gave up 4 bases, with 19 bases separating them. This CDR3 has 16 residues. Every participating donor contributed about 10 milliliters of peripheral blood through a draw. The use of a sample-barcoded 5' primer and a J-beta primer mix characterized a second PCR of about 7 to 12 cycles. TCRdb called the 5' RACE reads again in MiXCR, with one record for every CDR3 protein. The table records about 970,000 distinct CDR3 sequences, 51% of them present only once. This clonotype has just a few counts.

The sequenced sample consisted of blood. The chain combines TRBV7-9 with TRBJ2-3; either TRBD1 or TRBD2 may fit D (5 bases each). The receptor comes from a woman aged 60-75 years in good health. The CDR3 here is CASSVGTLASPDTQYF. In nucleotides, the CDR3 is TGTGCCAGCAGCGTGGGGACCCTTGCATCGCCAGATACGCAGTATTTT.